These 21 T cell receptor beta chains were sequenced from one sample in a study of identical twins. TCRdb reprocessed the 5' RACE reads with MiXCR, giving one entry per CDR3 protein. This table has about 530,000 distinct CDR3 sequences, around 22% appearing once. These sequences were also reported in another study, on yellow fever vaccine responses in identical twins.

Sequencing input: CD4+ T cells sorted from blood. These TCRs come from a woman between 18 and 29 years old in good health.

The chain employs TRBV12-3 or TRBV12-4 and TRBJ2-2; TRBD2 matches at 11 bases. V trimming: 6 bases; J trimming: 11 bases; junction bases outside the gene matches: 5. The CDR3 totals 13 residues. The CDR3 nucleotides are TGTGCCAGCAGCGGGACTAGCGGTGCTGAGCTGTTTTTT. As protein: CASSGTSGAELFF.

V is TRBV5-1 and J is TRBJ2-1, with TRBD2 matching 7 bases. Looked up from germline, CDR1 is SGHRS and CDR2 is YFSETQ. Trimming took 4 bases from V and 5 from J; bases not matched to a gene: 9. The CDR3 runs to 15 residues. CDR3 protein: CASSRLGLPHNEQFF. CDR3 in DNA: TGCGCCAGCAGCCGTTTGGGACTACCACACAATGAGCAGTTCTTC.

V and J are TRBV6-1 and TRBJ2-1, with D perhaps TRBD1 (6 bases). CDR1 and CDR2 (germline): MNHNS, SASEGT. V was shortened by 8 bases and J by 7 bases, with 18 bases between the two germline ends. The CDR3 runs to 14 residues. The CDR3 coding sequence is TGTGCCAGCGCCTCGGGGCAGGGGATAAATGAGCAGTTCTTC. Translated, it gives CASASGQGINEQFF.

The table lists this clonotype with a few counts. The chain carries TRBV12-3 or TRBV12-4 and TRBJ2-5, with D unclear. V was pared by 3 bases and J by 7 bases, with 9 bases between. The CDR3 consists of 12 residues. CDR3 residues: CASSFREGTQYF. The CDR3 DNA is TGTGCCAGCAGTTTCCGCGAAGGGACCCAGTACTTC.

There are a few counts of this clonotype. The J gene is TRBJ2-1, the V gene TRBV6-1; perhaps TRBD2 as D (5 bases). The ends were cut back, 6 bases at V and 0 bases at J, with 12 bases in the middle. Germline lookup yields CDR1 MNHNS and CDR2 SASEGT. There are 15 residues in the CDR3. CDR3 residues: CASRVGASSYNEQFF. Here the CDR3 DNA reads TGTGCCAGCAGGGTGGGAGCGAGCTCCTACAATGAGCAGTTCTTC.

The chain employs TRBV29-1 and TRBJ1-4; D unclear. Germline assignment: CDR1 SQVTM and CDR2 ANQGSEA. This CDR3 has 13 residues. Trimming removed 6 bases at V and 5 bases at J, with 13 bases between. The chain's CDR3 is CSVLSEKNEKLFF. Here the CDR3 DNA reads TGCAGCGTCCTATCAGAGAAGAATGAAAAACTGTTTTTT.

This clonotype has more than one count but fewer than ten. The J gene is TRBJ2-7, the V gene TRBV12-5, with D possibly being TRBD1 (6 bases). This CDR3 is 14 amino acids long. Germline V gene lookup returns CDR1 LGHNT and CDR2 FRNRAP. Deletions cut 4 bases from V and 9 bases from J, with 19 bases between. CDR3 DNA: TGTGCTAGTGGTTCTGCCCAGGGGTACGTTGGGCAGTACTTC. Amino acids: CASGSAQGYVGQYF.

This clonotype was detected only a few times. The gene calls are TRBV24-1 and TRBJ2-2; TRBD2 agrees at 9 bases. The CDR3 runs 15 residues. Unmatched junction bases numbered 4, after V lost 9 bases and J lost 0 bases. Germline CDR1 and CDR2: KGHDR and SFDVKD. In DNA form, the CDR3 reads TGTGCCACCGGCGGGAGGGCCTCGAACACCGGGGAGCTGTTTTTT. The encoded protein is CATGGRASNTGELFF.

This clonotype showed up just a few times. V usage is TRBV6-5 and J usage is TRBJ2-5; the D call may be TRBD1 or TRBD2 (5 bases each). Germline lookup yields CDR1 MNHEY and CDR2 SVGAGI. The CDR3 length is 15 residues. Trimming took off 4 bases at V and 1 base at J, with 13 bases between the two ends. Here the CDR3 reads CASSSRWGSQETQYF. The CDR3 DNA follows: TGTGCCAGCAGTTCCAGATGGGGGAGCCAAGAGACCCAGTACTTC.

This clonotype was observed a few times. The chain uses TRBV7-9 and TRBJ2-1, with 10 positions matching TRBD2. After removal of 7 bases from V and 4 bases from J, the junction contained 10 bases not matched to a gene. Germline V CDR1 and CDR2: SEHNR, FQNEAQ (reference sequence). The CDR3 has 16 residues. As DNA, the CDR3 is TGTGCCAGCAAGCTCGTGGGTAGCGGGGGGTACAATGAGCAGTTCTTC. It specifies CASKLVGSGGYNEQFF.

The chain is built from TRBV12-3 or TRBV12-4 and TRBJ1-2; D gene uncertain. This CDR3 is 15 amino acids long. Trimming stripped 1 base from V and 6 bases from J, with 15 bases between. The CDR3 nucleotides are TGTGCCAGCAGTTTAGAACCCGCGGGGTTCGATGGCTACACCTTC. Translating gives CASSLEPAGFDGYTF.

The rearrangement joins TRBV24-1 to TRBJ1-6; D is possibly TRBD1 (5 bases). V gave up 5 bases and J gave up 7 bases, with 8 bases separating them. The germline V gene has CDR1 KGHDR and CDR2 SFDVKD. The CDR3 covers 13 residues. The CDR3 loop reads CATSVGANSPLHF. CDR3 DNA: TGTGCCACCAGTGTCGGGGCGAATTCACCCCTCCACTTT.

The chain recombines TRBV15 with TRBJ2-5; no firm D call. The CDR3 is 15 amino acids. V lost 3 bases to trimming and J lost 5 bases, with 16 bases between them. In germline, CDR1 is LNHNV, CDR2 YYDKDF (reference sequence). In DNA form, the CDR3 reads TGTGCCACCAGCAGGGCAGGATTACTGCAGGAGACCCAGTACTTC. It is translated as CATSRAGLLQETQYF.

The J gene is TRBJ2-1, the V gene TRBV6-1; D tentatively reads TRBD1 or TRBD2 (6 bases each). CDR1 and CDR2 (germline): MNHNS, SASEGT. The CDR3 totals 14 residues. The V end lost 2 bases, the J end lost 9 bases, and 14 bases lay between the germline ends. CDR3 protein: CASSEISGGGEQFF. The CDR3, as DNA: TGTGCCAGCAGTGAAATTTCCGGGGGCGGTGAGCAGTTCTTC.

J is TRBJ2-3 and V is TRBV29-1; D might be TRBD2 (6 bases). This CDR3 has 16 residues. Germline CDR1 is SQVTM and CDR2 is ANQGSEA. Trimming pared 1 base from V and 1 base from J, leaving 15 bases between. Written as DNA, the CDR3 is TGCAGCGTTGAAGGCGGGACGCCCGGGGGCACAGATACGCAGTATTTT. Its protein product is CSVEGGTPGGTDTQYF.

V gene TRBV18 combines with J gene TRBJ2-1; the match to TRBD2 covers 9 bases. The germline gives CDR1 KGHSH, CDR2 LQKENI. The CDR3 covers 12 residues. J lost 16 bases, V lost 3 bases, and 7 bases had no gene match. CDR3: CASSPSREGHFF. The CDR3 coding sequence is TGTGCCAGCTCACCGTCGCGGGAGGGCCATTTCTTC. The full variable domain, in which reference TRBV18 and TRBJ2-1 provide the parts outside the CDR3, is NAGVMQNPRHLVRRRGQEARLRCSPMKGHSHVYWYRQLPEEGLKFMVYLQKENIIDESGMPKERFSAEFPKEGPSILRIQQVVRGDSAAYFCASSPSREGHFFGPGTRLTVL.

The rearrangement uses TRBV4-1 and TRBJ2-5, with a possible D match to TRBD2 (7 bases). Germline V CDR1 and CDR2: MGHRA, YSYEKL. With 0 bases removed from V and 4 bases from J, the gap between germline ends came to 15 bases. The CDR3 is made up of 16 amino acids. This chain's CDR3 is CASSQEGGVGAETQYF. The CDR3 DNA reads as TGCGCCAGCAGCCAAGAAGGGGGGGTAGGCGCAGAGACCCAGTACTTC.

This clonotype appeared a few times. J is TRBJ2-2 and V is TRBV7-9; D might be TRBD2 (5 bases). This CDR3 region has 14 residues. The germline V gene has CDR1 SEHNR and CDR2 FQNEAQ (reference sequence). With 7 bases removed from V and 5 bases from J, the gap between germline ends came to 14 bases. Here the CDR3 DNA reads TGTGCCAGCACCTTTGCTTCGGGGACCGGGGAGCTGTTTTTT. Translated, it gives CASTFASGTGELFF.

The chain recombines TRBV5-1 with TRBJ2-7, with D uncertain. CDR3 size: 14 residues. Germline V gene lookup returns CDR1 SGHRS and CDR2 YFSETQ. The germline V and J ends were trimmed by 2 bases and 4 bases, with 13 bases remaining between them. The CDR3 bases are TGCGCCAGCAGCTTTAGTGCGAACCGATACGAGCAGTACTTC. It specifies CASSFSANRYEQYF.

This clonotype showed up just a few times. The genes are TRBV4-2 and TRBJ1-2, with D possibly being TRBD1 (5 bases). This CDR3 region has 12 residues. Germline loops: CDR1 LGHNA, CDR2 YNFKEQ. Between the trimmed V and J ends, which lost 2 bases and 5 bases, there was a span of 6 bases. The CDR3 DNA sequence: TGTGCCAGCAGCCAATCAGGGTATGGCTACACCTTC. Translated: CASSQSGYGYTF.

The chain couples TRBV4-2 to TRBJ2-7, with TRBD2 matching 8 bases. Germline V gives CDR1 LGHNA, CDR2 YNFKEQ. This CDR3 is built from 13 residues. V was clipped by 3 bases and J by 6 bases; unmatched bases: 4. CDR3 sequence: CASSHRTSTEQYF. The CDR3 nucleotides read TGTGCCAGCAGCCACAGGACTAGCACCGAGCAGTACTTC.